The next 11 T cell receptor beta chains were all read from a single sample in a study of human T cells and chemical hapten exposure. Time point in this sample: pre-sensitization, week 0. This sample's treatment: therapeutic diphenylcyclopropenone sensitization with weekly scalp DPC. TCRdb passed the RACE reads through MiXCR, listing each CDR3 protein once. The table has approximately 320,000 distinct CDR3 sequences, about 5% seen once; the top ten hold about 8.2%. The sample in question was whole blood, obtained in connection with sensitization to the hapten diphenylcyclopropenone (DPC). The receptors derive from a woman under 30 with alopecia areata. Some clones in this sample may be carry-over from other donors' samples.

V usage is TRBV6-1 and J usage is TRBJ2-3, with a possible D match to TRBD1 (6 bases). Germline-derived CDR1 and CDR2 are MNHNS and SASEGT. The CDR3 runs 16 residues. Trimming shortened V by 5 bases and J by 1 base, and 16 bases separated the two germline ends. The CDR3 coding sequence is TGTGCCAGCAGTCGAAGGGGGATAGGTGGCACAGATACGCAGTATTTT. This codes for CASSRRGIGGTDTQYF.

This clonotype has more than one count but fewer than ten. The chain employs TRBV7-9 and TRBJ2-2, with a possible D match to TRBD1 (5 bases). Germline V gene data show CDR1 as SEHNR and CDR2 as FQNEAQ (reference sequence). V was clipped by 5 bases and J by 2 bases, with 12 bases between them. The CDR3 extends over 15 amino acids. The CDR3 protein is CASSPTAINTGELFF. The CDR3 DNA follows: TGTGCCAGCAGCCCGACAGCAATAAACACCGGGGAGCTGTTTTTT.

This clonotype was observed many times. The gene calls are TRBV12-3 or TRBV12-4 and TRBJ2-1, with D possibly TRBD2 on 5 matching bases. The CDR3 covers 14 residues. The ends were cut back, 6 bases at V and 7 bases at J, with 16 bases in the middle. In nucleotides, the CDR3 is TGTGCCAGCAGCATACCCGGGGAATGGAATGAGCAGTTCTTC. Protein product: CASSIPGEWNEQFF.

This clonotype was seen more than once but under ten times. The chain has TRBV12-3 or TRBV12-4 and TRBJ2-2; D unclear. The CDR3 runs 12 residues. The V and J ends lost 1 base and 7 bases respectively, with 4 bases between them. Here the CDR3 DNA reads TGTGCCAGCAGTTTAGATGGCGGGGAGCTGTTTTTT. Amino acids: CASSLDGGELFF.

Only a few counts were recorded for this clonotype. This sequence joins TRBV20-1 and TRBJ2-3, with D perhaps matching TRBD2 (6 bases). The CDR3 extends over 12 amino acids. Germline CDR1 reads DFQATT; CDR2 reads SNEGSKA (reference sequence). The germline V and J ends were trimmed by 7 bases and 3 bases, with 11 bases remaining between them. CDR3 coding DNA: TGCAGTGTAACTAGCCCGACAGATACGCAGTATTTT. Translation: CSVTSPTDTQYF.

The chain links TRBV7-8 to TRBJ1-2, with D tentatively TRBD1 (5 bases). CDR1 and CDR2 from the germline V gene are SGHVS and FQNEAQ. This CDR3 contains 16 residues. The V and J ends lost 1 base and 2 bases respectively, with 14 bases between them. In DNA, the CDR3 is TGTGCCAGCAGCTTAGTCCGTCAGGGTCAAAACTATGGCTACACCTTC. This gives the protein CASSLVRQGQNYGYTF.

In its sample, this clonotype was seen many times. The chain joins TRBV6-1 to TRBJ1-5; 8 bases agree with TRBD1. CDR3 length: 14 amino acids. Germline V gene data show CDR1 as MNHNS and CDR2 as SASEGT. The ends lost 11 bases at V and 1 base at J; junction bases unmatched: 7. The CDR3 nucleotides read TGTGCCGGATTATACAGGGGGAGCAATCAGCCCCAGCATTTT. Translating gives CAGLYRGSNQPQHF.

The chain combines TRBV4-2 with TRBJ2-3; 10 positions match TRBD2. The V gene end was trimmed by 0 bases and the J gene end by 4 bases; junction bases not matched to a gene: 4. Germline lookup yields CDR1 LGHNA and CDR2 YNFKEQ. The CDR3 runs 16 residues. The DNA for the CDR3 is TGTGCCAGCAGCCAAGAGAGAGCGGGGGGGCCAGATACGCAGTATTTT. It translates to CASSQERAGGPDTQYF.

This clonotype occurred a few times. The chain couples TRBV29-1 to TRBJ1-2, with D possibly being TRBD1 (6 bases). Between the trimmed V and J ends, which lost 4 bases and 4 bases, there was a span of 16 bases. Germline lookup yields CDR1 SQVTM and CDR2 ANQGSEA. There are 14 residues in the CDR3. The chain's CDR3 is CSVVGQGNTYGYTF. For the CDR3, the DNA is TGCAGCGTTGTGGGTCAGGGGAACACCTATGGCTACACCTTC.

This clonotype was seen more than once but under ten times. The gene calls are TRBV5-6 and TRBJ2-2; no definite D call. Trimming took off 2 bases at V and 3 bases at J, with 14 bases between the two ends. Germline assignment: CDR1 SGHDT and CDR2 YYEEEE. The CDR3 has 16 residues. The CDR3 region has the DNA TGTGCCAGCAGCTTCGGCGTCACGACGGACACCGGGGAGCTGTTTTTT. It translates to CASSFGVTTDTGELFF. Using reference TRBV5-6 and TRBJ2-2 for the parts outside the CDR3, the full variable domain is DAGVTQSPTHLIKTRGQQVTLRCSPKSGHDTVSWYQQALGQGPQFIFQYYEEEERQRGNFPDRFSGHQFPNYSSELNVNALLLGDSALYLCASSFGVTTDTGELFFGEGSRLTVL.

This clonotype has more than one count but fewer than ten. This sequence joins TRBV21-1 and TRBJ1-1; TRBD1, the table's D call, lacks a check against the DNA. TRBV21-1 is an annotated pseudogene. This CDR3 is 15 amino acids long. CDR3 sequence: CASSKDGTQNTEAFF. CDR3 bases: TGTGCCAGCAGCAAAGATGGGACACAGAACACTGAAGCTTTCTTT.